The next 8 T cell receptor beta chains were all read from a single sample in a study of cytomegalovirus exposure and HLA in healthy donors. Repertoires were generated with immunoSEQ multiplex PCR, while TCRdb's copy carries only in-frame clones and drops some. This sample has around 98,000 clones, with roughly 89% found just once. Sequencing was performed on PBMCs. These receptors were collected from a woman aged 25-40 years in good health and CMV-seronegative.

V and J are TRBV5-6 and TRBJ2-1, with a possible D match to TRBD1 (5 bases). V lost 4 bases and J 8 bases, leaving 22 bases between the germline ends. The CDR3 runs 16 residues. Germline-derived CDR1 and CDR2 are SGHDT and YYEEEE. CDR3 residues: CASSLDGQGYHDEQFF. Here the CDR3 DNA reads TGTGCCAGCAGCCTCGACGGCCAGGGATATCACGATGAGCAGTTCTTC.

This chain connects TRBV19 to TRBJ1-1, with D tentatively TRBD1 (5 bases). The V end lost 3 bases, the J end lost 10 bases, and 12 bases lay between the germline ends. CDR1 is LNHDA and CDR2 is SQIVND in the germline V gene (reference sequence). The CDR3 has 12 amino acids. The CDR3 DNA sequence: TGTGCCAGTAGTATCGCCGGGGGAGGAGCTTTCTTT. Protein product: CASSIAGGGAFF. The complete variable domain, with remaining parts taken from reference TRBV19 and TRBJ1-1, reads DGGITQSPKYLFRKEGQNVTLSCEQNLNHDAMYWYRQDPGQGLRLIYYSQIVNDFQKGDIAEGYSVSREKKESFPLTVTSAQKNPTAFYLCASSIAGGGAFFGQGTRLTVV.

The genes are TRBV11-3 and TRBJ2-5; the D gene is possibly TRBD2 (6 bases). V dropped 5 bases and J dropped 7 bases, with 14 bases sitting between them. Germline CDR1 and CDR2: SGHNT and YENEEA. The CDR3 runs to 13 residues. CDR3 residues: CASSQGVGGTQYF. In DNA form, the CDR3 reads TGTGCCAGCAGCCAAGGGGTGGGGGGGACCCAGTACTTC. The full variable domain, in which reference TRBV11-3 and TRBJ2-5 provide the parts outside the CDR3, is EAGVVQSPRYKIIEKKQPVAFWCNPISGHNTLYWYLQNLGQGPELLIRYENEEAVDDSQLPKDRFSAERLKGVDSTLKIQPAELGDSAVYLCASSQGVGGTQYFGPGTRLLVL.

This clone has a single count. This chain links TRBV5-1 with TRBJ2-1; 9 bases match TRBD1. The CDR3 has 14 residues. V lost 3 bases, J lost 6 bases, and 4 bases stayed unmatched. The germline CDR1 and CDR2 sequences are SGHRS and YFSETQ. DNA for the CDR3: TGCGCCAGCAGCTCCGGGACAGGGAGCAATGAGCAGTTCTTC. Translating it yields CASSSGTGSNEQFF.

The sample holds a few counts of this clone. The chain joins TRBV18 to TRBJ2-7; D unresolved. V was trimmed by 2 bases and J by 3 bases, leaving 11 bases between them. The CDR3 length is 14 residues. Per germline, CDR1 KGHSH and CDR2 LQKENI. The CDR3 DNA sequence: TGTGCCAGCTCACCAGGTCGCGGATACTACGAGCAGTACTTC. This encodes CASSPGRGYYEQYF.

The chain employs TRBV5-4 and TRBJ1-4; D uncertain. Trimming stripped 3 bases from V and 7 bases from J, with 13 bases between. Germline-derived CDR1 and CDR2 are SGHNT and YYREEE (reference sequence). The CDR3 consists of 14 residues. The DNA of the CDR3 is TGTGCCAGCAGCTCCACGATGACGGGTGAAAAACTGTTTTTT. This codes for CASSSTMTGEKLFF.

The J gene is TRBJ1-3, the V gene TRBV9, with TRBD1 as a possible D gene (5 bases). This CDR3 comprises 15 residues. The germline CDR1 and CDR2 sequences are SGDLS and YYNGEE. Trimming left V 3 bases short and J 0 bases short, with 10 bases between. CDR3 residues: CASSGYDSSGNTIYF. CDR3 coding DNA: TGTGCCAGCAGCGGTTATGACAGCTCTGGAAACACCATATATTTT.

This chain links TRBV6-1 with TRBJ2-3; D call uncertain. With 8 bases removed from V and 10 bases from J, the gap between germline ends came to 10 bases. This CDR3 is built from 10 residues. CDR1 is MNHNS, CDR2 SASEGT, per germline. CDR3 DNA: TGTGCCAGCTTTTTCTTCGCGCAGTATTTT. It yields the protein CASFFFAQYF.